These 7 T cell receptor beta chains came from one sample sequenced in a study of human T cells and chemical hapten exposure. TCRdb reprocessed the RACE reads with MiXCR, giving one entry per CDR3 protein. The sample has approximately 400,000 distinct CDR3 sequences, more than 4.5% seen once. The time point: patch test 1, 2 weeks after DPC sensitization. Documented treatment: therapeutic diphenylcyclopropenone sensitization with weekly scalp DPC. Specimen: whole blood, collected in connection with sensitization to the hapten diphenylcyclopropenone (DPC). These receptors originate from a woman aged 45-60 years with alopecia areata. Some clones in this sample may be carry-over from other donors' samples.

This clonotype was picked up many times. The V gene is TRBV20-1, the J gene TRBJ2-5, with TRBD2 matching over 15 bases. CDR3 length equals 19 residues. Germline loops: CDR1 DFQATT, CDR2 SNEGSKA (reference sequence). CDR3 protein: CAAPHPRTSGRGYQETQYF. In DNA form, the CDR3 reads TGCGCTGCCCCCCACCCTCGGACTAGCGGGAGGGGGTACCAAGAGACCCAGTACTTC.

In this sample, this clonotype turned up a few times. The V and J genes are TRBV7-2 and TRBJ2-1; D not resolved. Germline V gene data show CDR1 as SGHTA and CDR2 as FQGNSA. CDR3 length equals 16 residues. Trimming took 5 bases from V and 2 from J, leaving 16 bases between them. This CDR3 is CASSVQGTSAYNEQFF. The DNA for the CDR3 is TGTGCCAGCAGCGTACAAGGAACAAGCGCCTACAATGAGCAGTTCTTC.

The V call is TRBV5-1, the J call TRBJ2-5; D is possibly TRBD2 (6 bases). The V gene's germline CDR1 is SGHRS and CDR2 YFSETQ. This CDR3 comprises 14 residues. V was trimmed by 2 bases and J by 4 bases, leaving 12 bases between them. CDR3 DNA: TGCGCCAGCAGCTTTACCACCGGGGGAGAGACCCAGTACTTC. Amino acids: CASSFTTGGETQYF. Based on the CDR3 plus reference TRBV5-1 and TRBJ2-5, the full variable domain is KAGVTQTPRYLIKTRGQQVTLSCSPISGHRSVSWYQQTPGQGLQFLFEYFSETQRNKGNFPGRFSGRQFSNSRSEMNVSTLELGDSALYLCASSFTTGGETQYFGPGTRLLVL.

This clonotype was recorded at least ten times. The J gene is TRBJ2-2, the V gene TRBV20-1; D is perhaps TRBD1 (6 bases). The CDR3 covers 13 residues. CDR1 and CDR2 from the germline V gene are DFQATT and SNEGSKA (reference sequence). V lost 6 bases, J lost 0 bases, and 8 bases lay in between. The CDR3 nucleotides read TGCAGTGCAGGGGGTCCGAACACCGGGGAGCTGTTTTTT. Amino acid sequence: CSAGGPNTGELFF.

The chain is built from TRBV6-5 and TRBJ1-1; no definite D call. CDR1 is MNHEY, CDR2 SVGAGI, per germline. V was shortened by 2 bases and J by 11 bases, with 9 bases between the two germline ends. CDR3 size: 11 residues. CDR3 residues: CASSYREAAFF. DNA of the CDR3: TGTGCCAGCAGTTACCGAGAGGCGGCTTTCTTT.

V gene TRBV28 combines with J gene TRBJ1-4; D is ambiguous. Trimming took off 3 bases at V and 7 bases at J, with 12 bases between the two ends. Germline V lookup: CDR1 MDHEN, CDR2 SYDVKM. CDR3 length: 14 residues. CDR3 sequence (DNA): TGTGCCAGCAGTTTTTACGGGAGTAGTGAAAAACTGTTTTTT. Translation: CASSFYGSSEKLFF.

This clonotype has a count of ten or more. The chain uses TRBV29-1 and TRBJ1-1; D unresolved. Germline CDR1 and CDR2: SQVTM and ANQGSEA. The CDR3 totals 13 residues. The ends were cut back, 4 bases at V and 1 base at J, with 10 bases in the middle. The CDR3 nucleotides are TGCAGCGTTGGGATTCCACCGAACACTGAAGCTTTCTTT. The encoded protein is CSVGIPPNTEAFF.